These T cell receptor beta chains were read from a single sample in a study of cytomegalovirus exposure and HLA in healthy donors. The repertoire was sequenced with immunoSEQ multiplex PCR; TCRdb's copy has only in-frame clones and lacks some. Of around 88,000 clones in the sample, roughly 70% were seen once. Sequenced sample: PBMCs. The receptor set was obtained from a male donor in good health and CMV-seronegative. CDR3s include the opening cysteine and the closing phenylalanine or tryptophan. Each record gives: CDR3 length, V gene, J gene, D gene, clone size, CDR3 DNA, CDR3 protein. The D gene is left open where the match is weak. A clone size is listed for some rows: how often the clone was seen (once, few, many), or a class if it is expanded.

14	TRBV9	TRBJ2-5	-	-	TGTGCCAGCAGCGTAGATCCGTTACAAGAGACCCAGTACTTC	CASSVDPLQETQYF
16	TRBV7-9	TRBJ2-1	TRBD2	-	TGTGCCAGCATCCTACGGGGGACTATAGGTATGAATGAGCAGTTCTTC	CASILRGTIGMNEQFF
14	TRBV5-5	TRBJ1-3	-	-	TGTGCCAGCAGCTTGGTCTCGGGGGTGAACACCATATATTTT	CASSLVSGVNTIYF
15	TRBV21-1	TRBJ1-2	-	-	TGTGCCAGCAGCAAAGCACAGGTTACTAACTATGGCTACACCTTC	CASSKAQVTNYGYTF
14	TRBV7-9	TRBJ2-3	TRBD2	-	TGTGCCAGCGGGACTAGCGGGAACACAGATACGCAGTATTTT	CASGTSGNTDTQYF
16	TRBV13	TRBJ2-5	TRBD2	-	TGTGCCAGCAGCTTAGGGACTAGCGGCGTCCAAGAGACCCAGTACTTC	CASSLGTSGVQETQYF
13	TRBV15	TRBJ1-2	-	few	TGTGCCACCAGCAGAGATAAAGAAGCCAGCTACACCTTC	CATSRDKEASYTF
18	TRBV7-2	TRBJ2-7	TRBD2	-	TGTGCCAGCAGCTTATCAGGACTAGCGGGAAAGGGGTCTTACGAGCAGTACTTC	CASSLSGLAGKGSYEQYF
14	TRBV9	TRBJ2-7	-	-	TGTGCCAGCAGCGTAGTTGGTAGTTCCTACGAGCAGTACTTC	CASSVVGSSYEQYF
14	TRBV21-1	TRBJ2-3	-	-	TGTGCCAGTTGCCCAGCCAGGGGCACAGATACGCAGTATTTT	CASCPARGTDTQYF
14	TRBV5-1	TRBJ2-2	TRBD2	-	TGCGCCAGCAGAGGGACTAGCGGGACCGGGGAGCTGTTTTTT	CASRGTSGTGELFF
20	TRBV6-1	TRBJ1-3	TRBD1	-	TGTGCCAGCAGTGAACAGGGACAGGGTACTGCAAGGCCGCTGGGGAACACCATATATTTT	CASSEQGQGTARPLGNTIYF
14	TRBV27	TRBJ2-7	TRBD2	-	TGTGCCAGCAGGAGTAGCGGGAGCTCCTACGAGCAGTACTTC	CASRSSGSSYEQYF
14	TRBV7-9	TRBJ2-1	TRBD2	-	TGTGCCAGCAGCTTATCAAGCGGGAGATATGAGCAGTTCTTC	CASSLSSGRYEQFF
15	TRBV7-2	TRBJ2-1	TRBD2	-	TGTGCCAGCAGCGCTGCTAGCGGGAGGTGGGATGAGCAGTTCTTC	CASSAASGRWDEQFF
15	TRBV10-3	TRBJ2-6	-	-	TGTGCCATCAGTGACCGGAGCTCTGGGGCCAACGTCCTGACTTTC	CAISDRSSGANVLTF
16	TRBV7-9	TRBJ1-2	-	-	TGTTCCAGCAGCCAGAGGACACCTATTACCAACTATGGCTACACCTTC	CSSSQRTPITNYGYTF
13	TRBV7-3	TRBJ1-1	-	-	TGTGCCAGCAGCTATACAGTGGACTCTGAAGCTTTCTTT	CASSYTVDSEAFF
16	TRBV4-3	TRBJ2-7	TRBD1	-	TGCGCCAGCAGCCAACGGTCCGGGACAGGGCAGTACGAGCAGTACTTC	CASSQRSGTGQYEQYF